The rows below give T cell receptor beta chains drawn from one sample of a study of response to subunit inactivated influenza vaccine. TCRdb processed the RT-PCR reads anew with MiXCR; each CDR3 protein has one entry. The data hold about 700,000 distinct CDR3 sequences, with around 14% observed a single time. The material was PBMCs from blood, obtained 11 to 12 days after vaccination. These receptors were obtained from a man between 45 and 60 years old who received an inactivated influenza vaccine. Both conserved end residues are part of each CDR3. Fields, in order: V gene, D gene, J gene, clone size, CDR3 protein, CDR3 DNA. D genes are given only for firm matches. Part of the rows lack a size; the others show once, few, many or a class for expanded clones.

>TRBV6-2/TRBV6-3|TRBD1|TRBJ2-4|few
CASSYGDSKNIQYF
TGTGCCAGCAGTTATGGGGACAGTAAAAACATTCAGTACTTC
>TRBV6-2/TRBV6-3|.|TRBJ2-1|many
CASSPDWINEQFF
TGTGCCAGCAGCCCGGACTGGATCAATGAGCAGTTCTTC
>TRBV30|.|TRBJ2-5|.
CAWSPSGGRGETQYF
TGTGCCTGGAGTCCCTCAGGAGGGCGAGGGGAGACCCAGTACTTC
>TRBV24-1|TRBD2|TRBJ2-5|.
CATSDSSGSGETQYF
TGTGCCACCAGTGATTCTAGCGGGAGCGGTGAGACCCAGTACTTC
>TRBV19|.|TRBJ1-2|.
CASSIRESGVGGYTF
TGTGCCAGTAGTATAAGGGAATCCGGGGTCGGAGGCTACACCTTC
>TRBV4-3|.|TRBJ2-5|few
CASSQDWRWRRMMTQYF
TGCGCCAGCAGCCAAGATTGGAGGTGGCGAAGAATGATGACCCAGTACTTC
>TRBV7-8|.|TRBJ1-1|.
CASSPSVLSFTEAFF
TGTGCCAGCAGCCCCTCGGTCCTAAGTTTCACTGAAGCTTTCTTT
>TRBV15|.|TRBJ2-6|.
CATSRDDTGANVLTF
TGTGCCACCAGCAGAGATGACACTGGGGCCAACGTCCTGACTTTC
>TRBV20-1|.|TRBJ2-1|.
CSAGRPRGQFF
TGCAGTGCCGGACGGCCTCGGGGGCAGTTCTTC
>TRBV28|.|TRBJ2-7|many
CASSLSGDTDYEQYF
TGTGCCAGCAGTCTATCCGGGGACACTGACTACGAGCAGTACTTC
>TRBV20-1|.|TRBJ2-1|few
CSAPFGGVRLNEQFF
TGCAGTGCCCCCTTTGGCGGGGTCCGATTAAATGAGCAGTTCTTC
>TRBV7-9|TRBD2|TRBJ2-3|.
CASSKSGRVGTDTQYF
TGTGCCAGCAGCAAAAGCGGGAGGGTCGGCACAGATACGCAGTATTTT
>TRBV10-3|TRBD1|TRBJ2-7|few
CAISWDRSEQYF
TGTGCCATCAGTTGGGACAGGAGCGAGCAGTACTTC
>TRBV24-1|TRBD1|TRBJ2-3|many
CATSDSTTGPAQYF
TGTGCCACCAGTGATTCCACGACAGGGCCTGCGCAGTATTTT
>TRBV7-9|TRBD2|TRBJ2-1|.
CASSPLTSSRWNEQFF
TGTGCCAGCAGCCCCCTGACTAGCTCTCGATGGAATGAGCAGTTCTTC
>TRBV13|.|TRBJ2-1|few
CASSGPTNYNEQFF
TGTGCCAGCAGCGGGCCGACTAACTACAATGAGCAGTTCTTC
>TRBV30|.|TRBJ2-7|few
CAWTRTEEMREQYF
TGTGCCTGGACCAGGACAGAGGAAATGCGGGAGCAGTACTTC
>TRBV4-2|.|TRBJ1-6|.
CASSQDLGGREVSPLHF
TGTGCCAGCAGCCAAGATCTTGGGGGAAGGGAGGTTTCACCCCTCCACTTT
>TRBV7-9|.|TRBJ2-5|few
CASSLLGGGETQYF
TGTGCCAGCAGCTTACTGGGAGGCGGGGAGACCCAGTACTTC
>TRBV20-1|.|TRBJ1-2|few
CSASWPDHYGYTF
TGCAGTGCTAGTTGGCCGGATCACTATGGCTACACCTTC
>TRBV4-1|TRBD2|TRBJ2-3|.
CASSQERLAGGWTDTQYF
TGCGCCAGCAGCCAAGAGAGGCTAGCGGGGGGGTGGACAGATACGCAGTATTTT
>TRBV30|.|TRBJ1-1|.
CAWSVVGNTEAFF
TGTGCCTGGAGTGTAGTAGGGAACACTGAAGCTTTCTTT
>TRBV6-1|TRBD2|TRBJ2-1|few
CASSGPTSGRPSEQFF
TGTGCCAGCAGTGGGCCCACTAGCGGGAGGCCCTCGGAGCAGTTCTTC
>TRBV3-1|.|TRBJ2-5|.
CASSGTYQETQYF
TGTGCCAGCAGCGGGACTTACCAAGAGACCCAGTACTTC
>TRBV6-1|.|TRBJ1-6|.
CASKPKTSSYNSPLHF
TGTGCCAGCAAACCTAAAACGAGCTCCTATAATTCACCCCTCCACTTT
>TRBV6-2/TRBV6-3|.|TRBJ2-1|.
CASGFPGTRPNEQFF
TGTGCCAGCGGGTTCCCAGGGACGCGACCCAATGAGCAGTTCTTC
>TRBV20-1|TRBD2|TRBJ2-3|few
CSARDLRRAGDVTTQYF
TGCAGTGCTAGAGATCTAAGGCGAGCGGGAGATGTTACTACGCAGTATTTT
>TRBV18|TRBD2|TRBJ2-7|few
CASSLTSGRSYEQYF
TGTGCCAGCTCGTTGACTAGCGGGAGGTCTTACGAGCAGTACTTC
>TRBV28|.|TRBJ2-7|few
CASSSYMKSVSYEQYF
TGTGCCAGCAGTTCCTACATGAAGAGCGTCTCCTACGAGCAGTACTTC
>TRBV4-1|TRBD1|TRBJ2-2|.
CASSPPGGAGGELFF
TGCGCCAGCTCTCCCCCAGGGGGCGCAGGCGGGGAGCTGTTTTTT
>TRBV6-2/TRBV6-3|TRBD2|TRBJ2-7|.
CASSYGLAGGSYEQYF
TGTGCCAGCAGTTACGGGCTAGCGGGGGGATCCTACGAGCAGTACTTC
>TRBV7-6|TRBD1|TRBJ2-2|.
CASRGGLGTGELFF
TGTGCCAGCAGAGGGGGCCTTGGCACCGGGGAGCTGTTTTTT
>TRBV2|TRBD2|TRBJ2-1|few
CASILGRDNEQFF
TGTGCCAGCATCCTCGGGAGGGACAATGAGCAGTTCTTC
>TRBV12-3/TRBV12-4|TRBD1|TRBJ2-1|many
CASSLYRGSYNEQFF
TGTGCCAGCAGTCTATACAGGGGGTCCTACAATGAGCAGTTCTTC
>TRBV7-8|TRBD2|TRBJ2-1|few
CASSLVGRREQFF
TGTGCCAGCAGCTTAGTCGGGAGGCGAGAGCAGTTCTTC
>TRBV6-2/TRBV6-3|.|TRBJ2-3|.
CASRRGLETDTQYF
TGTGCCAGCAGAAGGGGGTTGGAGACAGATACGCAGTATTTT
>TRBV7-9|.|TRBJ2-1|few
CASSSLTNEQFF
TGTGCCAGCAGCTCCCTGACCAATGAGCAGTTCTTC
>TRBV12-3/TRBV12-4|.|TRBJ2-7|few
CASSSRGKGEQYF
TGTGCCAGCAGTTCCCGGGGGAAGGGCGAGCAGTACTTC
>TRBV20-1|.|TRBJ1-5|.
CSAIRGWSNQPQHF
TGCAGTGCTATCAGGGGTTGGAGCAATCAGCCCCAGCATTTT
>TRBV7-9|.|TRBJ1-1|.
CASRNDKGNTEAFF
TGTGCCAGCAGAAACGACAAGGGGAACACTGAAGCTTTCTTT
>TRBV4-1|.|TRBJ1-2|.
CASSQEWGGGYTF
TGCGCCAGCAGCCAAGAGTGGGGAGGAGGCTACACCTTC
>TRBV5-1|.|TRBJ1-1|many
CASSPWGGQLNTEAFF
TGCGCCAGCAGCCCCTGGGGGGGCCAGCTGAACACTGAAGCTTTCTTT
>TRBV25-1|TRBD2|TRBJ2-3|.
CASSDPSGTFTDTHYF
TGTGCCAGCAGTGATCCTAGCGGAACATTCACAGATACGCACTATTTT
>TRBV2|.|TRBJ1-5|once
CASSGEGGSNQPQHF
TGTGCCAGCAGTGGCGAGGGAGGAAGCAATCAGCCCCAGCATTTT
>TRBV6-1|.|TRBJ2-7|.
CASSELDGSAEYF
TGTGCCAGCAGTGAATTAGACGGGTCAGCGGAGTACTTC
>TRBV5-1|.|TRBJ1-1|few
CASSLGGLTTEAFF
TGCGCCAGCAGCTTGGGAGGGTTAACCACTGAAGCTTTCTTT
>TRBV20-1|.|TRBJ2-5|.
CSARDLVGGIETQYF
TGCAGTGCTAGAGATTTGGTTGGGGGAATAGAGACCCAGTACTTC
>TRBV20-1|TRBD1|TRBJ1-6|few
CSARPETGGRNSPLHF
TGCAGTGCTAGACCAGAGACAGGGGGTCGCAATTCACCCCTCCACTTT
>TRBV12-3/TRBV12-4|TRBD1|TRBJ2-5|few
CASRGQALQETQYF
TGTGCCAGCAGGGGACAGGCCCTACAAGAGACCCAGTACTTC
>TRBV20-1|TRBD1|TRBJ1-4|few
CSARAAVYQGAHFVF
TGCAGTGCTAGAGCCGCAGTGTACCAGGGGGCGCATTTCGTTTTT
>TRBV6-2/TRBV6-3|.|TRBJ2-7|few
CASSYSARAIEQYF
TGTGCCAGCAGTTACTCGGCCAGGGCTATCGAGCAGTACTTC
>TRBV18|TRBD1|TRBJ2-1|.
CASSEDRAESDEQFF
TGTGCCAGCTCGGAAGACAGGGCCGAGTCGGATGAGCAGTTCTTC
>TRBV4-1|TRBD1|TRBJ1-6|.
CASSQETGTGNNSPLHF
TGCGCCAGCAGCCAAGAAACCGGGACAGGCAATAATTCACCCCTCCACTTT
>TRBV5-1|TRBD1|TRBJ2-1|.
CASSPPGQGVDEQFF
TGCGCCAGCAGCCCCCCGGGACAGGGTGTGGATGAGCAGTTCTTC
>TRBV4-3|TRBD1|TRBJ2-7|few
CASSQHSGTGEYEQYF
TGCGCCAGCAGCCAACACTCCGGGACAGGCGAATACGAGCAGTACTTC
>TRBV28|TRBD1|TRBJ2-1|.
CASRPSGTVPYNEQFF
TGTGCCAGCAGGCCCTCGGGGACAGTTCCCTACAATGAGCAGTTCTTC
>TRBV3-1|.|TRBJ2-3|few
CASSQSMTDTQYF
TGTGCCAGCAGCCAATCTATGACAGATACGCAGTATTTT
>TRBV3-1|.|TRBJ1-3|.
CASSQARTVSGNTIYF
TGTGCCAGCAGCCAGGCTCGGACCGTCTCTGGAAACACCATATATTTT
>TRBV20-1|TRBD1|TRBJ2-7|.
CSARTPGQGAYEQYF
TGCAGTGCTAGAACTCCGGGACAGGGGGCCTACGAGCAGTACTTC